Each of the 26 T cell receptor beta chains below was sequenced from the same sample in a study of blood T cell repertoires in COVID-19. Data came from immunoSEQ multiplex PCR; TCRdb stores just in-frame clones and leaves some out. In the table there are about 80,000 clones, around 78% of which are singletons. The source material was peripheral blood. These receptors all stem from a human donor in a cohort sampled during active COVID-19.

This chain connects TRBV6-6 to TRBJ1-5; perhaps TRBD1 as D (5 bases). This CDR3 region has 15 residues. Germline CDR1 MNHNY, CDR2 SVGAGI (reference sequence). With 6 bases removed from V and 7 bases from J, the gap between germline ends came to 19 bases. Here the CDR3 reads CASSSGPWGGQPQHF. The DNA of the CDR3 is TGTGCCAGCAGCTCAGGGCCCTGGGGGGGACAGCCCCAGCATTTT.

The chain carries TRBV14 and TRBJ1-3; D unclear. V was clipped by 4 bases and J by 5 bases, with 24 bases between them. CDR1 is SGHDN and CDR2 is FVKESK in the germline V gene. This CDR3 comprises 18 residues. CDR3 amino acids: CASSPLGEDEYRRNTIYF. The CDR3 DNA reads TGTGCCAGCAGCCCCCTCGGGGAGGATGAATATCGGCGAAACACCATATATTTT.

The J gene is TRBJ1-2, the V gene TRBV5-4; perhaps TRBD1 as D (6 bases). Germline V gene sequence: CDR1 SGHNT, CDR2 YYREEE (reference sequence). V was cut by 4 bases and J by 4 bases, with 20 bases left in between. The CDR3 totals 16 residues. The chain's CDR3 is CASSLLGGLYGYGYTF. The CDR3 DNA follows: TGTGCCAGCAGCCTCTTGGGGGGGCTATATGGCTATGGCTACACCTTC. Based on the CDR3 plus reference TRBV5-4 and TRBJ1-2, the full variable domain is ETGVTQSPTHLIKTRGQQVTLRCSSQSGHNTVSWYQQALGQGPQFIFQYYREEENGRGNFPPRFSGLQFPNYSSELNVNALELDDSALYLCASSLLGGLYGYGYTFGSGTRLTVV.

This clone turned up a few times. The genes are TRBV6-5 and TRBJ2-2, with D possibly being TRBD2 (6 bases). Looked up from germline, CDR1 is MNHEY and CDR2 is SVGAGI. The CDR3 is 14 residues long. Here the CDR3 DNA reads TGTGCTAGCGGTCCGGGACTTGCCACCGGGGAGCTGTTTTTT. Encoded protein: CASGPGLATGELFF.

The chain joins TRBV9 to TRBJ2-5; D call uncertain. The CDR3 runs to 15 residues. Trimming cost V 4 bases and J 3 bases, with 16 bases left between them. Germline assignment: CDR1 SGDLS and CDR2 YYNGEE. For the CDR3, the DNA is TGTGCCAGCAGCTCCAACCCCGTGGTAGAAGAGACCCAGTACTTC. It specifies CASSSNPVVEETQYF.

V and J are TRBV11-2 and TRBJ2-1; no reliable D call. The germline gives CDR1 SGHAT, CDR2 FQNNGV. V gave up 1 base and J gave up 6 bases, with 10 bases separating them. There are 14 residues in the CDR3. CDR3 protein: CASSLGPLGNEQFF. DNA for the CDR3: TGTGCCAGCAGCTTAGGTCCCCTAGGCAATGAGCAGTTCTTC.

The V gene is TRBV3-1 (or the pseudogene TRBV3-2), the J gene TRBJ2-7; D may be TRBD1 (6 bases). The CDR3 spans 15 residues. The germline gives CDR1 LGHDT, CDR2 YNNKEL (reference sequence). The germline V and J ends were trimmed by 4 bases and 3 bases, with 16 bases remaining between them. The DNA for the CDR3 is TGTGCCAGCAGCCTCATTCCAGGGGCAGGCTACGAGCAGTACTTC. It specifies CASSLIPGAGYEQYF.

The rearrangement joins TRBV2 to TRBJ2-3; D unresolved. Trimming cost V 6 bases and J 2 bases, with 12 bases left between them. The CDR3 has 14 amino acids. The germline CDR1 and CDR2 sequences are SNHLY and FYNNEI. As DNA, the CDR3 is TGTGCCAGCAGCAGGAACTCGCACACAGATACGCAGTATTTT. Translated, it gives CASSRNSHTDTQYF.

The rearrangement links TRBV7-2 to TRBJ2-6; 11 nucleotides match TRBD1. The germline V gene encodes CDR1 SGHTA and CDR2 FQGNSA. The CDR3 loop spans 17 amino acids. With V trimmed by 5 bases and J by 4 bases, 7 bases remained unmatched. CDR3 nucleotide sequence: TGTGCCAGCAGCCCCGGACAGGGGGCGTCGGGGGCCAACGTCCTGACTTTC. It codes for CASSPGQGASGANVLTF.

The J gene is TRBJ2-1, the V gene TRBV28; 11 nucleotides align to TRBD2. This CDR3 is 22 amino acids long. The ends lost 3 bases at V and 0 bases at J; junction bases unmatched: 19. Germline CDR1 MDHEN, CDR2 SYDVKM. The CDR3 reads CASSFLDSVPGLAVSSYNEQFF. As DNA, the CDR3 is TGTGCCAGCAGTTTTTTGGACAGTGTGCCGGGACTAGCGGTGAGCTCCTACAATGAGCAGTTCTTC. Full variable domain (remainder filled in from reference TRBV28 and TRBJ2-1): DVKVTQSSRYLVKRTGEKVFLECVQDMDHENMFWYRQDPGLGLRLIYFSYDVKMKEKGDIPEGYSVSREKKERFSLILESASTNQTSMYLCASSFLDSVPGLAVSSYNEQFFGPGTRLTVL.

This chain's CDR3 is CASRDRVVDQPQHF. The CDR3 nucleotides read TGTGCCAGCCGGGACAGGGTTGTCGATCAGCCCCAGCATTTT. This chain joins TRBV19 and TRBJ1-5; TRBD1 matches at 9 bases. CDR3 length equals 14 residues. Germline CDR1 is LNHDA and CDR2 is SQIVND (reference sequence). The junction had 8 bases not matched to a gene; V was cut back by 9 bases and J by 5 bases. Variable domain in full (rest from reference TRBV19 and TRBJ1-5): DGGITQSPKYLFRKEGQNVTLSCEQNLNHDAMYWYRQDPGQGLRLIYYSQIVNDFQKGDIAEGYSVSREKKESFPLTVTSAQKNPTAFYLCASRDRVVDQPQHFGDGTRLSIL.

This clone was seen only a few times. This chain connects TRBV19 to TRBJ2-5; D ambiguous. Trimming shortened V by 1 base and J by 2 bases, and 8 bases separated the two germline ends. The CDR3 is made up of 14 amino acids. The germline V gene encodes CDR1 LNHDA and CDR2 SQIVND (reference sequence). CDR3 region: CASSIVGYQETQYF. As DNA, the CDR3 is TGTGCCAGTAGTATAGTCGGGTATCAAGAGACCCAGTACTTC.

This chain links TRBV3-1 (or the pseudogene TRBV3-2) with TRBJ2-3; D might be TRBD2 (5 bases). Germline CDR1 and CDR2: LGHDT and YNNKEL (reference sequence). V shed 0 bases and J shed 1 base, with 14 bases lying between them. The CDR3 totals 17 residues. CDR3 sequence (DNA): TGTGCCAGCAGCCAAGACGACGGGGTGGACGGCACAGATACGCAGTATTTT. The encoded protein is CASSQDDGVDGTDTQYF.

The gene calls are TRBV6-2 or TRBV6-3 and TRBJ2-5, with 10 bases matching TRBD2. The germline V gene has CDR1 MNHEY and CDR2 SVGEGT. CDR3 length: 15 residues. Trimming took 4 bases from V and 1 from J; bases not matched to a gene: 3. CDR3 region: CASSFVAGGQETQYF. As DNA, the CDR3 is TGTGCCAGCAGTTTTGTAGCGGGAGGCCAAGAGACCCAGTACTTC.

V is TRBV9 and J is TRBJ1-6; D is perhaps TRBD1 (6 bases). Germline CDR1 and CDR2: SGDLS and YYNGEE. The V end lost 4 bases, the J end lost 2 bases, and 13 bases lay between the germline ends. CDR3 length: 16 residues. The CDR3 region has the DNA TGTGCCAGCAGCCCCGAGGGGGACCCCTATAATTCACCCCTCCACTTT. Protein sequence: CASSPEGDPYNSPLHF.

V usage is TRBV6-2 or TRBV6-3 and J usage is TRBJ1-1; D is uncertain. V gave up 2 bases and J gave up 8 bases, with 12 bases separating them. Germline CDR1 reads MNHEY; CDR2 reads SVGEGT. This CDR3 is 13 amino acids long. The CDR3 DNA sequence: TGTGCCAGCAGTTACCCCTCGGCGGGGGAAGCTTTCTTT. As protein: CASSYPSAGEAFF.

The chain employs TRBV19 and TRBJ2-3; D remains ambiguous. Looked up from germline, CDR1 is LNHDA and CDR2 is SQIVND (reference sequence). The CDR3 has 14 residues. With 0 bases removed from V and 2 bases from J, the gap between germline ends came to 6 bases. The CDR3 sequence is CASSIDPYTDTQYF. CDR3 nucleotide sequence: TGTGCCAGTAGTATAGATCCTTACACAGATACGCAGTATTTT.

The chain joins TRBV6-5 to TRBJ2-7; 7 nucleotides agree with TRBD2. The V gene end was trimmed by 6 bases and the J gene end by 5 bases; junction bases not matched to a gene: 7. Germline CDR1 is MNHEY and CDR2 is SVGAGI. This CDR3 is built from 13 residues. Here the CDR3 DNA reads TGTGCCAGCAGCCCGGGGGGATCCAACGAGCAGTACTTC. Translation gives CASSPGGSNEQYF.

The chain recombines TRBV3-1 (or the pseudogene TRBV3-2) with TRBJ1-2; no clear D. CDR1 is LGHDT and CDR2 is YNNKEL in the germline V gene (reference sequence). This CDR3 has 13 residues. The V end lost 8 bases, the J end lost 3 bases, and 13 bases lay between the germline ends. The CDR3: CASLGQRDYGYTF. CDR3 nucleotides: TGTGCCAGCTTGGGCCAGAGGGACTATGGCTACACCTTC.

The V call is TRBV10-2, the J call TRBJ1-1, with D unresolved. The V gene lost 3 bases and the J gene lost 6 bases, with 8 bases spanning the gap. Germline-derived CDR1 and CDR2 are WSHSY and SAAADI. The CDR3 consists of 12 residues. Here the CDR3 reads CASSETVAEAFF. CDR3 bases: TGCGCCAGCAGTGAAACAGTCGCTGAAGCTTTCTTT.

The rearrangement links TRBV2 to TRBJ1-1; D remains unclear. This CDR3 has 9 residues. V lost 6 bases to trimming and J lost 10 bases, with 6 bases between them. The germline V gene encodes CDR1 SNHLY and CDR2 FYNNEI. The CDR3 DNA sequence: TGTGCCAGCAGCCCCGTAGCTTTCTTT. The encoded protein is CASSPVAFF.

The chain employs TRBV11-3 and TRBJ2-7; D is uncertain. The CDR3 consists of 13 residues. The germline CDR1 and CDR2 sequences are SGHNT and YENEEA. V dropped 1 base and J dropped 2 bases, with 6 bases sitting between them. CDR3 nucleotides: TGTGCCAGCAGCTTAGCCGGAGCCTACGAGCAGTACGTC. It encodes CASSLAGAYEQYV.

The chain employs TRBV4-1 and TRBJ1-1, with 7 bases fitting TRBD1. This CDR3 spans 18 amino acids. The junction had 12 bases not matched to a gene; V was cut back by 1 base and J by 1 base. Per the germline V gene, CDR1 is MGHRA and CDR2 is YSYEKL. The CDR3 sequence is CASSQGGQAEVRNTEAFF. DNA for the CDR3: TGCGCCAGCAGCCAAGGAGGACAGGCAGAGGTTAGGAACACTGAAGCTTTCTTT.

The chain employs TRBV6-4 and TRBJ1-5; 9 bases align to TRBD1. Germline-derived CDR1 and CDR2 are MRHNA and SNTAGT. The length of the CDR3 is 19 residues. The J segment lost 4 bases and the V segment lost 2 bases, leaving 15 bases of the junction unmatched. The CDR3 reads CASSDHRGRGNGWNQPQHF. As DNA, the CDR3 is TGTGCCAGCAGTGACCACAGGGGGCGAGGGAATGGTTGGAATCAGCCCCAGCATTTT.

V usage is TRBV11-2 and J usage is TRBJ2-2, with D perhaps TRBD2 (7 bases). The CDR3 consists of 17 residues. V was clipped by 0 bases and J by 7 bases, with 18 bases between them. Germline CDR1 is SGHAT and CDR2 is FQNNGV. DNA for the CDR3: TGTGCCAGCAGCTTAGACCCCTCAAGGGGGAGGGGCGGGGAGCTGTTTTTT. Its protein is CASSLDPSRGRGGELFF.

The DNA for the CDR3 is TGCGCCAGCAGCTTGGATCCCCCAAACTCCTTAGGGAGCTCCTATAATTCACCCCTCCACTTT. This codes for CASSLDPPNSLGSSYNSPLHF. This rearrangement joins TRBV5-1 to TRBJ1-6; D gene uncertain. Trimming took off 0 bases at V and 0 bases at J, with 22 bases between the two ends. CDR1 and CDR2 (germline): SGHRS, YFSETQ. The CDR3 is 21 residues long.